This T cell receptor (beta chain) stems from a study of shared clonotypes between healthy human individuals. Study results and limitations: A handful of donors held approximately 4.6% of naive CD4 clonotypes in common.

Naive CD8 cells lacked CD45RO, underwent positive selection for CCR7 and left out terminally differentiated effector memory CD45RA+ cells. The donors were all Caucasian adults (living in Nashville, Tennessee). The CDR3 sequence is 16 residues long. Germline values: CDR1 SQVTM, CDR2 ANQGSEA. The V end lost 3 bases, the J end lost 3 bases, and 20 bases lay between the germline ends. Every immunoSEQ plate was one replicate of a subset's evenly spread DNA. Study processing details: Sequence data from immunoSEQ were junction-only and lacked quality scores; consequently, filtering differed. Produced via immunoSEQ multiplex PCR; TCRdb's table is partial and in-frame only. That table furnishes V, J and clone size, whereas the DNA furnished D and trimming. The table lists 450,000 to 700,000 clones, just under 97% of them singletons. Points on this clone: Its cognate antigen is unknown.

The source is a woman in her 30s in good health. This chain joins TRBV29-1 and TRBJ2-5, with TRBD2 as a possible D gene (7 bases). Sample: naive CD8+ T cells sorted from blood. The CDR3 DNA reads TGCAGCGTTGAGCCGAGGGGGGGGAGGGAAAAAGAGACCCAGTACTTC. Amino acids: CSVEPRGGREKETQYF.